These 30 T cell receptor beta chains came from one sample sequenced in a study of CD8 T cells in ankylosing spondylitis. MiXCR was run by TCRdb on the 5' RACE reads, yielding one entry per CDR3 protein. The repertoire holds about 240,000 distinct CDR3 sequences, with roughly 8.6% as singletons. The source material was blood, either unsorted or a sorted T cell fraction (not recorded which). The receptors were sampled from a male donor with ankylosing spondylitis or in good health (not recorded which).

CDR3 protein: CASSLPSKSAEAFF. The CDR3 nucleotides are TGTGCCAGCAGCTTGCCCTCGAAGAGCGCTGAAGCTTTCTTT. This chain links TRBV7-9 with TRBJ1-1; D remains ambiguous. The CDR3 runs to 14 residues. The V and J ends lost 3 bases and 6 bases respectively, with 14 bases between them. Germline lookup yields CDR1 SEHNR and CDR2 FQNEAQ (reference sequence).

Points on this clonotype: One end of the junction is discordant with germline, which a read error may explain. The V gene is TRBV20-1, the J gene TRBJ2-1, with 10 bases matching TRBD2. Per germline, CDR1 DFQATT and CDR2 SNEGSKA (reference sequence). There are 17 residues in the CDR3. In nucleotides, the CDR3 is TGCTGTGCTAGAGATGGTTCTAGCGGGAGATCCTACAATGAGCAGTTCTTC. It encodes CCARDGSSGRSYNEQFF.

At least ten counts were recorded for this clonotype. The chain is built from TRBV7-2 and TRBJ2-5; 9 bases line up with TRBD2. The V gene's germline CDR1 is SGHTA and CDR2 FQGNSA. J gave up 4 bases and V 0 bases, and 3 bases lay outside the gene matches. This CDR3 contains 15 residues. CDR3 coding DNA: TGTGCCAGCAGCTTAGCGCGCGGGAGGGGAGAGACCCAGTACTTC. Translating it yields CASSLARGRGETQYF.

There are many counts of this clonotype. The chain links TRBV7-6 to TRBJ1-5; no firm D call. The germline CDR1 and CDR2 sequences are SGHVS and FNYEAQ. This CDR3 is built from 13 residues. V shed 2 bases and J shed 7 bases, with 9 bases lying between them. CDR3 sequence (DNA): TGTGCCAGCAGCTTATCGCTGGGGCAGCCCCAGCATTTT. It yields the protein CASSLSLGQPQHF.

In its sample, this clonotype was seen many times. J is TRBJ1-6 and V is TRBV18; D not resolved. Germline V CDR1 and CDR2: KGHSH, LQKENI. This CDR3 is 16 amino acids long. The V gene lost 3 bases and the J gene lost 0 bases, with 9 bases spanning the gap. The CDR3 loop reads CASSPTRSSYNSPLHF. CDR3 coding DNA: TGTGCCAGCTCACCCACCCGATCCTCCTATAATTCACCCCTCCACTTT.

This clonotype was recorded many times. The chain joins TRBV6-5 to TRBJ1-2; D not certain. The CDR3 has 12 residues. V was clipped by 7 bases and J by 5 bases, with 11 bases between them. Germline CDR1 is MNHEY and CDR2 is SVGAGI. CDR3 amino acids: CASNWTVYGYTF. In DNA, the CDR3 is TGTGCCAGCAATTGGACCGTATATGGCTACACCTTC.

This clonotype was picked up many times. V gene TRBV7-2 combines with J gene TRBJ2-2; D ambiguous. V was pared by 5 bases and J by 6 bases, with 13 bases between. The CDR3 has 14 amino acids. Germline lookup yields CDR1 SGHTA and CDR2 FQGNSA. For the CDR3, the DNA is TGTGCCAGCAGCCCCATGCCAGGTTCCGGGGAGCTGTTTTTT. Translation gives CASSPMPGSGELFF. Combining the CDR3 with reference TRBV7-2 and TRBJ2-2 gives the whole variable domain GAGVSQSPSNKVTEKGKDVELRCDPISGHTALYWYRQSLGQGLEFLIYFQGNSAPDKSGLPSDRFSAERTGGSVSTLTIQRTQQEDSAVYLCASSPMPGSGELFFGEGSRLTVL.

The chain is built from TRBV20-1 and TRBJ2-3; 9 positions match TRBD1. CDR1 and CDR2 from the germline V gene are DFQATT and SNEGSKA (reference sequence). V gave up 6 bases and J gave up 0 bases; unmatched junction bases: 4. This CDR3 spans 14 amino acids. The CDR3 DNA is TGCAGTGCCAGGACAGGGGATAGCACAGATACGCAGTATTTT. This codes for CSARTGDSTDTQYF.

This clonotype was seen many times. The chain links TRBV4-2 to TRBJ1-1; the D gene is possibly TRBD1 (6 bases). CDR3 length: 14 amino acids. V lost 1 base and J 7 bases, leaving 13 bases between the germline ends. Germline V gives CDR1 LGHNA, CDR2 YNFKEQ. Here the CDR3 DNA reads TGTGCCAGCAGCCAAGTCGACAGGATTGTTGAAGCTTTCTTT. Amino acids: CASSQVDRIVEAFF.

This clonotype showed up many times. The chain has TRBV10-3 and TRBJ2-2; 12 bases agree with TRBD2. The CDR3 spans 15 residues. Trimming cost V 11 bases and J 10 bases; bases outside gene matches: 14. Germline V gene data show CDR1 as ENHRY and CDR2 as SYGVKD. The CDR3 nucleotides are TGTGCCGCCAACTCTAGCGGGAGGGTTCGAAAGGAGCTGTTTTTT. It translates to CAANSSGRVRKELFF.

The chain employs TRBV6-1 and TRBJ2-3; TRBD2 matches at 12 bases. V was clipped by 6 bases and J by 6 bases; unmatched bases: 7. Looked up from germline, CDR1 is MNHNS and CDR2 is SASEGT. The CDR3 has 15 residues. Here the CDR3 DNA reads TGTGCCAGCAGCGGACTAGCGGGAACTGGCGATACGCAGTATTTT. Its translation is CASSGLAGTGDTQYF.

This clonotype was counted ten times or more. The chain has TRBV15 and TRBJ2-5, with D perhaps TRBD1 or TRBD2 (5 bases each). The CDR3 is 16 residues long. Trimming removed 2 bases from V and 5 bases from J, with 18 bases in between. The V gene's germline CDR1 is LNHNV and CDR2 YYDKDF (reference sequence). The chain's CDR3 is CATSRPNWGLEETQYF. CDR3 sequence (DNA): TGTGCCACCAGCAGACCCAACTGGGGGTTGGAGGAGACCCAGTACTTC. The whole variable domain, remainder taken from reference TRBV15 and TRBJ2-5, is DAMVIQNPRYQVTQFGKPVTLSCSQTLNHNVMYWYQQKSSQAPKLLFHYYDKDFNNEADTPDNFQSRRPNTSFCFLDIRSPGLGDTAMYLCATSRPNWGLEETQYFGPGTRLLVL.

This clonotype was recorded many times. This chain connects TRBV20-1 to TRBJ2-3; the match to TRBD2 covers 10 bases. The germline V gene has CDR1 DFQATT and CDR2 SNEGSKA (reference sequence). The CDR3 totals 18 residues. V lost 2 bases, J lost 2 bases, and 13 bases stayed unmatched. Here the CDR3 reads CSARPVLEREGITDTQYF. CDR3 DNA: TGCAGTGCTAGACCTGTACTAGAGCGGGAGGGAATCACAGATACGCAGTATTTT.

This clonotype has ten or more counts. The chain links TRBV3-1 to TRBJ2-7; D ambiguous. CDR3 length: 13 amino acids. The germline V gene encodes CDR1 LGHDT and CDR2 YNNKEL (reference sequence). Trimming left V 6 bases short and J 3 bases short, with 12 bases between. The CDR3, as DNA: TGTGCCAGCAGTAGGGAATTCGGCTACGAGCAGTACTTC. Its translation is CASSREFGYEQYF.

This clonotype appeared a few times. The J gene is TRBJ2-3, the V gene TRBV7-2; D is uncertain. The CDR3 length is 11 residues. Trimming pared 5 bases from V and 3 bases from J, leaving 3 bases between. Germline CDR1 is SGHTA and CDR2 is FQGNSA. Here the CDR3 reads CASSPTDTQYF. CDR3 sequence (DNA): TGTGCCAGCAGCCCAACAGATACGCAGTATTTT.

This clonotype has more than one count but fewer than ten. J is TRBJ2-1 and V is TRBV5-1, with TRBD2 matching 14 bases. CDR1 SGHRS and CDR2 YFSETQ come from the germline V gene. V was clipped by 3 bases and J by 12 bases; unmatched bases: 8. CDR3 length: 15 residues. The CDR3 DNA reads as TGCGCCAGCAGCTCGACTAGCGGGGGGGATCAGGGGCAGTTCTTC. Protein sequence: CASSSTSGGDQGQFF.

Concerning this clonotype: This may be a read error, as it is one base from a much larger clone. The chain has TRBV5-1 and TRBJ1-2; D ambiguous. The V gene's germline CDR1 is SGHRS and CDR2 YFSETQ. The CDR3 sequence is 13 residues long. The CDR3 is CASSTDGAYGYPF. The CDR3 DNA is TGCGCCAGCAGCACGGACGGAGCATATGGCTACCCCTTC.

This clonotype occurred a few times. V usage is TRBV20-1 and J usage is TRBJ1-3; D unresolved. The CDR3 is 14 amino acids. With 5 bases removed from V and 0 bases from J, the gap between germline ends came to 11 bases. The germline V gene has CDR1 DFQATT and CDR2 SNEGSKA (reference sequence). CDR3 in DNA: TGCAGTGCTGCCCCCTCAGGCTCTGGAAACACCATATATTTT. Its translation: CSAAPSGSGNTIYF.

The sample holds many counts of this clonotype. V gene TRBV11-3 combines with J gene TRBJ2-1, with TRBD2 as a possible D gene (6 bases). Looked up from germline, CDR1 is SGHNT and CDR2 is YENEEA. Trimming left V 3 bases short and J 5 bases short, with 17 bases between. This CDR3 comprises 16 residues. CDR3 nucleotides: TGTGCCAGCAGCTTCCCCGGGACTTTGGGAAACAATGAGCAGTTCTTC. Translating it yields CASSFPGTLGNNEQFF.

This clonotype has a count of ten or more. The gene calls are TRBV5-1 and TRBJ1-1, with D tentatively TRBD1 (6 bases). V was trimmed by 7 bases and J by 6 bases, leaving 31 bases between them. CDR1 is SGHRS and CDR2 is YFSETQ in the germline V gene. This CDR3 is built from 18 residues. CDR3 in amino acids: CASRGGGLRFRSAPEAFF. DNA for the CDR3: TGCGCCAGCCGTGGAGGGGGGCTTCGGTTTAGGAGCGCCCCTGAAGCTTTCTTT.

In this sample, this clonotype turned up many times. The CDR3 DNA is TGTGCCAGCAGCGCAGCCGTGACAGGGTATGGCTACACCTTC. Its protein product is CASSAAVTGYGYTF. The chain links TRBV9 to TRBJ1-2, with TRBD1 matching over 7 bases. The V and J ends lost 3 bases and 5 bases, in that order; junction bases with no gene match: 7. This CDR3 has 14 amino acids. The germline V gene encodes CDR1 SGDLS and CDR2 YYNGEE.

This clonotype has ten or more counts. V and J are TRBV20-1 and TRBJ1-5, with D unresolved. The CDR3 is 12 amino acids. Germline V gene sequence: CDR1 DFQATT, CDR2 SNEGSKA (reference sequence). V was cut by 1 base and J by 8 bases, with 9 bases left in between. CDR3: CSARVLGKPQHF. CDR3 bases: TGCAGTGCTAGAGTTTTAGGGAAGCCCCAGCATTTT.

This clonotype was seen only a few times. The chain joins TRBV7-9 to TRBJ1-2, with 7 bases aligning to TRBD1. The trim removed 5 bases at V and 8 bases at J, leaving 11 bases unmatched. Germline CDR1 is SEHNR and CDR2 is FQNEAQ (reference sequence). CDR3 length: 14 amino acids. The CDR3 DNA reads as TGTGCCAGCAGCACTCAGGGGGTCCGGGACGGCTACACCTTC. Translated: CASSTQGVRDGYTF.

This clonotype was observed many times. This CDR3 is CASRLRQGVTDTQYF. The CDR3 bases are TGTGCCAGCAGACTTCGACAGGGGGTAACAGATACGCAGTATTTT. This chain joins TRBV5-6 and TRBJ2-3; TRBD1 agrees at 9 bases. CDR3 length: 15 residues. CDR1 and CDR2 (germline): SGHDT, YYEEEE. J gave up 3 bases and V 5 bases, and 7 bases lay outside the gene matches.

The rearrangement uses TRBV5-6 and TRBJ2-7; D is tentatively TRBD1 or TRBD2 (5 bases each). Germline V gene data show CDR1 as SGHDT and CDR2 as YYEEEE. The CDR3 covers 15 residues. V was trimmed by 0 bases and J by 4 bases, leaving 14 bases between them. CDR3: CASSLEPGPAYEQYF. CDR3 coding DNA: TGTGCCAGCAGCTTGGAACCGGGACCCGCTTACGAGCAGTACTTC.

This clonotype was recorded at least ten times. V gene TRBV20-1 combines with J gene TRBJ1-2; D is unclear. The CDR3 has 11 residues. The germline V gene encodes CDR1 DFQATT and CDR2 SNEGSKA (reference sequence). The V gene lost 3 bases and the J gene lost 8 bases, with 10 bases spanning the gap. CDR3 in amino acids: CSASMVYGYTF. CDR3 bases: TGCAGTGCTAGTATGGTGTACGGCTACACCTTC.

This clonotype was seen at least ten times. The chain has TRBV27 and TRBJ2-7; D assignment may be TRBD1 or TRBD2 (5 bases each). V shed 6 bases and J shed 11 bases, with 20 bases lying between them. CDR3 size: 13 residues. Germline loops: CDR1 MNHEY, CDR2 SMNVEV (reference sequence). The CDR3 spells CASSPSGLHSEYF. CDR3 DNA: TGTGCCAGCAGCCCCTCGGGGCTCCACAGTGAGTACTTC.

This chain connects TRBV12-3 or TRBV12-4 to TRBJ2-5; maybe TRBD1 (6 bases). The CDR3 covers 13 residues. V gave up 6 bases and J gave up 2 bases, with 10 bases separating them. CDR3 in DNA: TGTGCCAGCAGCACCGACAGGCAAGAGACCCAGTACTTC. This encodes CASSTDRQETQYF.

This clonotype was seen a handful of times. The V and J genes are TRBV20-1 and TRBJ1-4, with D possibly matching TRBD1 (6 bases). The CDR3 loop spans 14 amino acids. The V and J ends lost 3 bases and 7 bases respectively, with 15 bases between them. Germline V lookup: CDR1 DFQATT, CDR2 SNEGSKA (reference sequence). The CDR3 here is CSARAEGTREKLFF. DNA of the CDR3: TGCAGTGCTAGGGCGGAGGGGACACGTGAAAAACTGTTTTTT.

This clonotype was seen just once. J is TRBJ1-1 and V is TRBV5-1; possible D gene TRBD1, 5 bases. This CDR3 spans 14 amino acids. V lost 2 bases and J 2 bases, leaving 10 bases between the germline ends. Germline CDR1 is SGHRS and CDR2 is YFSETQ. The chain's CDR3 is CASSFGGTNTEAFF. The CDR3 nucleotides read TGCGCCAGCAGCTTCGGAGGGACCAACACTGAAGCTTTCTTT.